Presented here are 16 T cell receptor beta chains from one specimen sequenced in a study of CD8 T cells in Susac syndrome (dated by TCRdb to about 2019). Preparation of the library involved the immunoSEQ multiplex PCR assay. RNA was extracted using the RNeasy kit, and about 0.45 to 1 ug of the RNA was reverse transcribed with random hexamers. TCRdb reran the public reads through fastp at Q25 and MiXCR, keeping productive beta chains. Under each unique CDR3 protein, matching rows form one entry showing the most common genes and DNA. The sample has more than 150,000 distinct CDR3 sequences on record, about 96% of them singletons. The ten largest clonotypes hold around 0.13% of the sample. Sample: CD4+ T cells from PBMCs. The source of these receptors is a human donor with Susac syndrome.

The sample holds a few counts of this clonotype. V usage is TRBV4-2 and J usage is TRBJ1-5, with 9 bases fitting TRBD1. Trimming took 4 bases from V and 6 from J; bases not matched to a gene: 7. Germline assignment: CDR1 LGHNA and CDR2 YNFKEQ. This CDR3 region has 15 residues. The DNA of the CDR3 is TGTGCCAGCAGCCGGGACAGGGAGGGTCGTCAGCCCCAGCATTTT. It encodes CASSRDREGRQPQHF.

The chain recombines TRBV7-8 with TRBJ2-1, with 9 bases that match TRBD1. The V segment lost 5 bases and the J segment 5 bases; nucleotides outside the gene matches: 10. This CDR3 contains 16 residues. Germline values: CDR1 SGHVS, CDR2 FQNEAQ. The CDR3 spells CASSERSGTGNNEQFF. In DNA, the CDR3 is TGTGCCAGCAGCGAACGCTCCGGGACAGGGAACAATGAGCAGTTCTTC.

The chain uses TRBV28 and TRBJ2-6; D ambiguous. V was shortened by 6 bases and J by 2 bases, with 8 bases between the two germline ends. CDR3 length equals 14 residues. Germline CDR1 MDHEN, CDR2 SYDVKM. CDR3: CASSLRPGANVLTF. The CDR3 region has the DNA TGTGCCAGCAGCCTGCGTCCTGGGGCCAACGTCCTGACTTTC.

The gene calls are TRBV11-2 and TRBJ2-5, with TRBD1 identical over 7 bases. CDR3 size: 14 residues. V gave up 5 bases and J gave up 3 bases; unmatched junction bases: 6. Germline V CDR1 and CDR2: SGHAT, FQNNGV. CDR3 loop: CASSPQGVKETQYF. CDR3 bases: TGTGCCAGCAGCCCGCAGGGGGTGAAAGAGACCCAGTACTTC.

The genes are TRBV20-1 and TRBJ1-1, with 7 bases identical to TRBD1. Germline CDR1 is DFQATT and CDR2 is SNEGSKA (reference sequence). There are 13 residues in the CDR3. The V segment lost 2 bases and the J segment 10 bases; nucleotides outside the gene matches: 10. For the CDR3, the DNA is TGCAGTGCTAGACCCGGGACAGCTCTGACAGCTTTCTTT. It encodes CSARPGTALTAFF.

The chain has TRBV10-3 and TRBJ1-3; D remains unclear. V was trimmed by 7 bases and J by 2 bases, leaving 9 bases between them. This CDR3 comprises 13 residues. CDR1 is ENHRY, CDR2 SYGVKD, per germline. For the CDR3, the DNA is TGTGCCATCATGTTAGGACCTGGAAACACCATATATTTT. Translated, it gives CAIMLGPGNTIYF.

The CDR3 sequence is CSARVVGTDLGTF. CDR3 in DNA: TGCAGTGCTAGAGTTGTCGGAACAGATCTTGGTACCTTC. V and J are TRBV20-1 and TRBJ1-2; D remains ambiguous. The CDR3 extends over 13 amino acids. The V gene's germline CDR1 is DFQATT and CDR2 SNEGSKA (reference sequence). Trimming pared 1 base from V and 14 bases from J, leaving 20 bases between.

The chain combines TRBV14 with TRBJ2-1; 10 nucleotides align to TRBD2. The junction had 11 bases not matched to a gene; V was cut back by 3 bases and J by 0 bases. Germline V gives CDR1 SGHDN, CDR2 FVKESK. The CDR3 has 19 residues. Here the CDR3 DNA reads TGTGCCAGCAGCCATCCGGGACTAGCGCCATTCAACTCCTACAATGAGCAGTTCTTC. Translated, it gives CASSHPGLAPFNSYNEQFF.

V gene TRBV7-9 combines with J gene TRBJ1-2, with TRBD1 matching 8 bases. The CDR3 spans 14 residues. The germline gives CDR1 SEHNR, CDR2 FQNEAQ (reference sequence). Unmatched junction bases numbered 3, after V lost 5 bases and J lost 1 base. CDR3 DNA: TGTGCCAGCAGCGGACAGGGAGTTAACTATGGCTACACCTTC. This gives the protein CASSGQGVNYGYTF.

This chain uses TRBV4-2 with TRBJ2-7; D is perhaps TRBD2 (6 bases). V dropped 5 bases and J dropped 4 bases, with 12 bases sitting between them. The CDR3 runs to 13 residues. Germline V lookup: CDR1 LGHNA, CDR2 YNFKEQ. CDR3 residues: CASSTGLPYEQYF. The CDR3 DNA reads TGTGCCAGCAGCACGGGACTCCCATACGAGCAGTACTTC.

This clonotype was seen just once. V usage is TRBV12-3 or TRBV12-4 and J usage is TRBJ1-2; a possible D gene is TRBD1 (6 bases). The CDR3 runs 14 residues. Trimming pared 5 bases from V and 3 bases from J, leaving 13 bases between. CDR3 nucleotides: TGTGCCAGCAGTCCTGTAGGACAGCACTATGGCTACACCTTC. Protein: CASSPVGQHYGYTF.

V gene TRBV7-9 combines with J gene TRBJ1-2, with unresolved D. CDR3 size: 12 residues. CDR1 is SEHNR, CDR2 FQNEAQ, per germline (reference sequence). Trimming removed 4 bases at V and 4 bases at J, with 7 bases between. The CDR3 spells CASSSSVYGYTF. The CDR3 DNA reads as TGTGCCAGCAGCTCCTCCGTCTATGGCTACACCTTC.

Here the CDR3 DNA reads TGTGCCAGCAGCCCAGGGCGGGGAACCTACGAGCAGTACTTC. This translates into CASSPGRGTYEQYF. J is TRBJ2-7 and V is TRBV11-3, with D maybe TRBD2 (6 bases). There are 14 residues in the CDR3. Germline V gives CDR1 SGHNT, CDR2 YENEEA. Trimming left V 5 bases short and J 2 bases short, with 13 bases between.

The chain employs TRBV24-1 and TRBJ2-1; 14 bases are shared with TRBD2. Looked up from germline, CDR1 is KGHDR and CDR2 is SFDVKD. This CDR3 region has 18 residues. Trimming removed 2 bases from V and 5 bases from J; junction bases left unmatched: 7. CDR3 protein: CATSDWTGLAGADNEQFF. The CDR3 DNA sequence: TGTGCCACCAGTGATTGGACGGGACTAGCGGGAGCGGACAATGAGCAGTTCTTC.

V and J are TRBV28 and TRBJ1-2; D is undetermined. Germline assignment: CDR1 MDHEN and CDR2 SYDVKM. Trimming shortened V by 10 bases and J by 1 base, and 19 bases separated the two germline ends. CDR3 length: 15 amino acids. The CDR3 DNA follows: TGTGCCACCTTACCTCCCGGACTGCTTAACTATGGCTACACCTTC. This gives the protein CATLPPGLLNYGYTF.

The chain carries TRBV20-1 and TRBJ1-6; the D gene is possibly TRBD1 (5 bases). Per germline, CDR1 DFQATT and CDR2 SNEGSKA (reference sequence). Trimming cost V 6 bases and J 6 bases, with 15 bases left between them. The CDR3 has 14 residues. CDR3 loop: CSARAGATNSPLHF. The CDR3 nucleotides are TGCAGTGCCCGGGCCGGGGCGACTAATTCACCCCTCCACTTT.